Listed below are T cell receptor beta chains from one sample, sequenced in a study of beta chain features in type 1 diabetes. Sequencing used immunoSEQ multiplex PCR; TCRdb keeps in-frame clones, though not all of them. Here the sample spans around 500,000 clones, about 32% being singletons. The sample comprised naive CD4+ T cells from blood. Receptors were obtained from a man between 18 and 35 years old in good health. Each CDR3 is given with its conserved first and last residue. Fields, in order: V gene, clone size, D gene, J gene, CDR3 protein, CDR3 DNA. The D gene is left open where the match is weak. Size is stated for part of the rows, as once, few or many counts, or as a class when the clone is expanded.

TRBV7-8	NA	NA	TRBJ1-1	CASSLRRGDTEAFF	TGTGCCAGCAGCTTACGTCGAGGGGACACTGAAGCTTTCTTT
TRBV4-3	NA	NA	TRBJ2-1	CASSQEGVTYNEQFF	TGCGCCAGCAGCCAAGAGGGCGTTACCTACAATGAGCAGTTCTTC
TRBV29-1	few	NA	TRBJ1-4	CSVEVAGRNEKLFF	TGCAGCGTTGAAGTGGCAGGGAGGAATGAAAAACTGTTTTTT
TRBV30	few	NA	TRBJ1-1	CAWSVAGFEAFF	TGTGCCTGGAGTGTAGCAGGGTTTGAAGCTTTCTTT
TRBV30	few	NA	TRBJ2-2	CAWSVRRRTGELFF	TGTGCCTGGAGTGTACGACGGAGGACCGGGGAGCTGTTTTTT
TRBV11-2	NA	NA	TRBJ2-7	CASSLERGIRYEQYF	TGTGCCAGCAGCTTAGAAAGGGGGATCCGGTACGAGCAGTACTTC
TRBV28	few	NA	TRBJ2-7	CASSLMVSEQYF	TGTGCCAGCAGCTTGATGGTTTCCGAGCAGTACTTC
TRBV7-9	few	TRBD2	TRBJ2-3	CASRPRLAGGTDTQYF	TGTGCCAGCAGACCTAGACTAGCGGGAGGGACTGATACGCAGTATTTT
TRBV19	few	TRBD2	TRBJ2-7	CASMTSGASYEQYF	TGTGCCAGTATGACTAGCGGAGCCTCCTACGAGCAGTACTTC
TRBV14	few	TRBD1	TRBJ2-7	CASSQGGEDRAYEQYF	TGTGCCAGCAGCCAAGGGGGTGAGGACAGGGCCTACGAGCAGTACTTC
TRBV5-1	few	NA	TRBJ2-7	CASSLAVGSSSYEQYF	TGCGCCAGCAGCTTGGCCGTGGGGTCAAGCTCCTACGAGCAGTACTTC
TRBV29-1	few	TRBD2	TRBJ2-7	CSAATSGGTYEQYF	TGCAGCGCCGCCACTAGCGGAGGAACATACGAGCAGTACTTC
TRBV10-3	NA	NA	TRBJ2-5	CAISAERSRETQYF	TGTGCCATCAGTGCAGAGCGGTCACGGGAGACCCAGTACTTC
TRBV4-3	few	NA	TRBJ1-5	CASSQAGHGGNQPQHF	TGCGCCAGCAGCCAAGCAGGACACGGGGGCAATCAGCCCCAGCATTTT
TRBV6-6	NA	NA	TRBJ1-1	CASSNTRGSEAFF	TGTGCCAGCAGTAACACCAGGGGTTCTGAAGCTTTCTTT
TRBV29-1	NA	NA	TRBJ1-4	CSVWEAGEKLFF	TGCAGCGTTTGGGAGGCTGGGGAAAAACTGTTTTTT
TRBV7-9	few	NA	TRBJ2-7	CASSFDYYEQYF	TGTGCCAGCAGCTTTGACTACTACGAGCAGTACTTC
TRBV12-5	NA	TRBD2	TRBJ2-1	CACGPLASSGLYYNEQFF	TGTGCTTGTGGTCCATTGGCGTCTAGCGGACTGTACTACAATGAGCAGTTCTTC
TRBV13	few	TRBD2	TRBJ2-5	CASSLGKGGPFPETQYF	TGTGCCAGCAGCTTAGGAAAGGGAGGGCCTTTTCCAGAGACCCAGTACTTC
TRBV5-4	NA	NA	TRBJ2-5	CASSFGTPLGQETQYF	TGTGCCAGCAGCTTCGGGACACCTTTGGGGCAAGAGACCCAGTACTTC
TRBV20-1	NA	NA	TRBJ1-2	CSARDAYGYTF	TGCAGTGCTAGAGACGCCTATGGCTACACCTTC
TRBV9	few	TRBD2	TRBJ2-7	CASSPQGGAYEQYF	TGTGCCAGCAGCCCCCAGGGAGGGGCTTACGAGCAGTACTTC
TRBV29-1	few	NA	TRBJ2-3	CSVVGFGDTQYF	TGCAGCGTTGTTGGGTTTGGAGATACGCAGTATTTT
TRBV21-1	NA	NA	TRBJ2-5	CASSKDARGNQETQYF	TGTGCCAGCAGCAAAGACGCCCGAGGGAACCAAGAGACCCAGTACTTC
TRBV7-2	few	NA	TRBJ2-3	CASSLAGSDTQYF	TGTGCCAGCAGCTTAGCGGGGTCAGATACGCAGTATTTT
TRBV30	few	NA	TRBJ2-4	CAFLEVRNIQYF	TGTGCCTTCTTAGAGGTTAGGAACATTCAGTACTTC
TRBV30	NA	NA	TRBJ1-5	CAWSSVGLLNQPQHF	TGTGCCTGGAGTTCCGTGGGTCTTCTCAATCAGCCCCAGCATTTT
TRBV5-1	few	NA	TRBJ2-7	CASSLMEGNEQYF	TGCGCCAGCAGCTTGATGGAAGGGAACGAGCAGTACTTC
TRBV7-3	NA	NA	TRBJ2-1	CASSLSYYNEQFF	TGTGCCAGCAGCTTGTCCTACTACAATGAGCAGTTCTTC
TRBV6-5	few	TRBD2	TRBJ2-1	CASSSPSGSHEQFF	TGTGCCAGCAGTTCTCCTAGCGGGAGTCATGAGCAGTTCTTC
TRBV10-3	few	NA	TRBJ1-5	CAISELEGQPQHF	TGTGCCATCAGTGAACTGGAGGGGCAGCCCCAGCATTTT
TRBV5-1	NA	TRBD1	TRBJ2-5	CASSLIQGAGETQYF	TGCGCCAGCAGCTTGATACAGGGGGCAGGAGAGACCCAGTACTTC
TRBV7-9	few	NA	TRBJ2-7	CASGTGRIYEQYF	TGTGCCAGCGGAACGGGGCGAATTTACGAGCAGTACTTC
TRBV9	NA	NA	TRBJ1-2	CASRRAASDYGYTF	TGTGCCAGCAGGAGGGCAGCATCCGACTATGGCTACACCTTC
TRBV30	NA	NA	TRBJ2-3	CAGGELTDTQYF	TGTGCCGGAGGTGAACTCACAGATACGCAGTATTTT
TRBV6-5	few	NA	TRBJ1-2	CASRSNRNIYGYTF	TGTGCCAGCAGATCAAACAGGAATATCTATGGCTACACCTTC
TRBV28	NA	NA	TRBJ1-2	CASGLRDGYTF	TGTGCCAGCGGTTTACGAGATGGCTACACCTTC
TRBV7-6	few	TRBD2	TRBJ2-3	CASSLGLAGGTDTQYF	TGTGCCAGCAGCTTAGGGTTAGCGGGAGGTACAGATACGCAGTATTTT
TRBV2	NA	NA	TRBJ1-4	CASSEGGATNEKLFF	TGTGCCAGCAGTGAGGGGGGAGCAACTAATGAAAAACTGTTTTTT
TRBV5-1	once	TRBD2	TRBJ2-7	CASSPRDYDEQYF	TGCGCCAGCAGCCCCCGGGACTACGACGAGCAGTACTTC
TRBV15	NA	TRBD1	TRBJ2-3	CATSRASDRSADTQYF	TGTGCCACCAGCAGAGCGTCGGACAGGTCCGCAGATACGCAGTATTTT
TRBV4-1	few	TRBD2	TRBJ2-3	CASSQGLAGADTQYF	TGCGCCAGCAGCCAAGGACTAGCTGGCGCAGATACGCAGTATTTT
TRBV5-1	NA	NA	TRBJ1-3	CASSLGTTSGNTIYF	TGCGCCAGCAGCTTGGGGACAACCTCTGGAAACACCATATATTTT
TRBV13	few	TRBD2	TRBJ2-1	CASSLPGLAAGGEQFF	TGTGCCAGCAGCCTACCGGGACTAGCGGCCGGCGGGGAGCAGTTCTTC
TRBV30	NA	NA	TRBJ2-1	CAWSGRGQLYNEQFF	TGTGCCTGGAGTGGACGAGGACAGTTATACAATGAGCAGTTCTTC